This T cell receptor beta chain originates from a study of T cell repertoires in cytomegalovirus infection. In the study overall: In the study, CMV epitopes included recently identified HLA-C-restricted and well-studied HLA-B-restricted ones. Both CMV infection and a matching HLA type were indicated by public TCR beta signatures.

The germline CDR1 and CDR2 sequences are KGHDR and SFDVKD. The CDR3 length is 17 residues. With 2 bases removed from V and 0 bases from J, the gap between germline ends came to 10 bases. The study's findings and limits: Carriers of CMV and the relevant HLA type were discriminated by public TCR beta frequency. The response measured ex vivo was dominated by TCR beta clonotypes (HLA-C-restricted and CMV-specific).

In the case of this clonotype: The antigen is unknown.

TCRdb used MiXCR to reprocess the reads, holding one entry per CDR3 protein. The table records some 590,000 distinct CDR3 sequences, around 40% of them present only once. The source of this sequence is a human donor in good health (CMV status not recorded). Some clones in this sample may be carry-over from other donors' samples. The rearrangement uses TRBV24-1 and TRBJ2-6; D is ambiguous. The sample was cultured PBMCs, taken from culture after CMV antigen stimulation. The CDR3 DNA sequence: TGTGCCACCAGTGATTACGGCAGAAGCTCTGGGGCCAACGTCCTGACTTTC. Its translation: CATSDYGRSSGANVLTF.